This T cell receptor (beta chain) was captured in a study of T cell responses to AZD1222 COVID-19 vaccine. Broader study findings: Repertoires in all cases were sampled only once the peak T cell response had passed. Donors skewed white British and female; clonal diversity was possibly underestimated. There were vaccine-associated CD4 TCRs across spike, dominant at 160-218 and 743-854. A reported finding is that nearly half of spike-specific TCRs target unmutated variant regions.

The protocol was immunoSEQ multiplex PCR, while the TCRdb copy is restricted to in-frame clones and leaves out a portion. The repertoire holds about 48,000 clones, with approximately 89% as singletons. As concerns this clone: Its antigen is as yet unknown.

CDR3 size: 15 residues. V trimming: 4 bases; J trimming: 8 bases; junction bases outside the gene matches: 12. The V gene's germline CDR1 is SGHRS and CDR2 YFSETQ. This receptor was taken from an adult who received the AZD1222 COVID-19 vaccine. This sequence joins TRBV5-1 and TRBJ2-3; 8 nucleotides line up with TRBD2. The material sequenced was peripheral blood, taken 28 days after the second AZD1222 dose. CDR3: CASSHTSGRNGTQYF. CDR3 nucleotide sequence: TGCGCCAGCAGCCATACTAGCGGTCGAAATGGTACGCAGTATTTT.